These 4 T cell receptor beta chains came from one sample sequenced in a study of early T cells in non-severe SARS-CoV-2 infection. Each CDR3 protein gets one entry after TCRdb re-called the 5' RACE reads with MiXCR. The sample has 55,000 to 75,000 distinct CDR3 sequences; around 13% are singletons. Sequenced material: whole blood. These receptors all stem from an adult who was a healthcare worker with PCR-confirmed SARS-CoV-2 infection or an uninfected control (not recorded which).

This clonotype occurred many times. The chain joins TRBV12-3 or TRBV12-4 to TRBJ2-3, with no clear D. V dropped 6 bases and J dropped 5 bases, with 6 bases sitting between them. There are 11 residues in the CDR3. This CDR3 is CASRSGDTQYF. CDR3 sequence (DNA): TGTGCCAGCAGATCAGGAGATACGCAGTATTTT.

This clonotype was counted ten times or more. This chain links TRBV6-4 with TRBJ2-3; D remains unclear. V shed 4 bases and J shed 2 bases, with 10 bases lying between them. Germline CDR1 is MRHNA and CDR2 is SNTAGT. The CDR3 is made up of 14 amino acids. The CDR3 region has the DNA TGTGCCAGCAGTGTTGACGGAACCACAGATACGCAGTATTTT. Protein sequence: CASSVDGTTDTQYF.

This clonotype has just a few counts. The chain combines TRBV10-3 with TRBJ2-7; D gene uncertain. Germline V gene data show CDR1 as ENHRY and CDR2 as SYGVKD. The V end lost 8 bases, the J end lost 2 bases, and 10 bases lay between the germline ends. The CDR3 has 12 residues. The CDR3 DNA reads TGTGCCATCCAGGACGGAACCTACGAGCAGTACTTC. It encodes CAIQDGTYEQYF.

This clonotype was picked up a small number of times. J is TRBJ2-7 and V is TRBV29-1; 9 nucleotides line up with TRBD1. The germline V gene encodes CDR1 SQVTM and CDR2 ANQGSEA. The V segment lost 3 bases and the J segment 3 bases; nucleotides outside the gene matches: 6. The CDR3 length is 14 residues. The CDR3 is CSVDTGTGNYEQYF. The CDR3 coding sequence is TGCAGCGTTGATACCGGGACAGGGAACTACGAGCAGTACTTC.